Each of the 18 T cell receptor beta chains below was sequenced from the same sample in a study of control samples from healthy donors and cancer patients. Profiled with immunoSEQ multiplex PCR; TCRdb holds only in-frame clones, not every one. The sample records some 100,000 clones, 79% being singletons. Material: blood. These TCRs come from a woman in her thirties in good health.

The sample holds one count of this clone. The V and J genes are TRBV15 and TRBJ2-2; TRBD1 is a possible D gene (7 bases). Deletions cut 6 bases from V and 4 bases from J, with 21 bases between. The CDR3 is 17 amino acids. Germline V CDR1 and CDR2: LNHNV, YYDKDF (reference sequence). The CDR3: CATRPDRAGGSTGELFF. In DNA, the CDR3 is TGTGCCACCAGGCCCGACAGGGCCGGGGGCAGCACCGGGGAGCTGTTTTTT.

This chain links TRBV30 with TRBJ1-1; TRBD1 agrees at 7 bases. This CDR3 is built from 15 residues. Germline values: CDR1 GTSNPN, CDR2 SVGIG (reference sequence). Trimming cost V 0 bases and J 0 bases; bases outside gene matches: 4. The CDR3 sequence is CAWSVMGQMNTEAFF. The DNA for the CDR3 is TGTGCCTGGAGTGTAATGGGACAGATGAACACTGAAGCTTTCTTT.

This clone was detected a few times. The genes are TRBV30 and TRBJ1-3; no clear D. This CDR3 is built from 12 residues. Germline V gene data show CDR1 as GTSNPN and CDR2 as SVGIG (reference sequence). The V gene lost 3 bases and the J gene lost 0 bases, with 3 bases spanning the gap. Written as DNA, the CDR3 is TGTGCCTGGAGCCACTCTGGAAACACCATATATTTT. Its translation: CAWSHSGNTIYF. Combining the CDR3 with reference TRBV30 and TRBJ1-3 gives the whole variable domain SQTIHQWPATLVQPVGSPLSLECTVEGTSNPNLYWYRQAAGRGLQLLFYSVGIGQISSEVPQNLSASRPQDRQFILSSKKLLLSDSGFYLCAWSHSGNTIYFGEGSWLTVV.

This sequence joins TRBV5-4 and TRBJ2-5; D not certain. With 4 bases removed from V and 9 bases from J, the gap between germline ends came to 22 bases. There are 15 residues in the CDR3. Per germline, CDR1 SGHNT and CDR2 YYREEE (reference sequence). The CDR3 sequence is CASSAGLGPPAAQYF. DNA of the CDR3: TGTGCCAGCAGCGCCGGTCTAGGGCCCCCCGCGGCCCAGTACTTC.

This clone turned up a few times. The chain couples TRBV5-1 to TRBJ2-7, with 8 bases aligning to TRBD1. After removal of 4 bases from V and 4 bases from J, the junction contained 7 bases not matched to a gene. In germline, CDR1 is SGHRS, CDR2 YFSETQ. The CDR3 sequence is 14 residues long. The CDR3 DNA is TGCGCCAGCAGCCTGGCGACAGGGGATTACGAGCAGTACTTC. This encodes CASSLATGDYEQYF.

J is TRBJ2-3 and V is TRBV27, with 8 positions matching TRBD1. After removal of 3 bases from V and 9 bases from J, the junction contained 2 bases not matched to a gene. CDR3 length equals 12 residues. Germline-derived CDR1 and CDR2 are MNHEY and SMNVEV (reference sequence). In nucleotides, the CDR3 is TGTGCCAGCAGTTTCGGACAGGGAACGCAGTATTTT. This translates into CASSFGQGTQYF.

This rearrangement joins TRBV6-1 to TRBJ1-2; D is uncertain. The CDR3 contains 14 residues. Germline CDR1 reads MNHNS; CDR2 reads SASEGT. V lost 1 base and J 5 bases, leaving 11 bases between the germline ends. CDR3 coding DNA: TGTGCCAGCAGTGAAGGACTTCCAACTTATGGCTACACCTTC. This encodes CASSEGLPTYGYTF.

CDR3 nucleotides: TGTGCCAGCAGCCCCGGGGCCTACGAGCAGTACTTC. Translating it yields CASSPGAYEQYF. The rearrangement joins TRBV7-6 to TRBJ2-7; a possible D gene is TRBD2 (5 bases). The CDR3 loop spans 12 amino acids. V lost 5 bases, J lost 2 bases, and 7 bases lay in between. CDR1 and CDR2 (germline): SGHVS, FNYEAQ.

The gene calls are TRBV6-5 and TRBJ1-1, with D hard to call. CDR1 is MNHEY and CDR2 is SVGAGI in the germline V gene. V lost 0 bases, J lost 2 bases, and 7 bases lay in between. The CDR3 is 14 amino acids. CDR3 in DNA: TGTGCCAGCAGTTACTCCCAAATAAACACTGAAGCTTTCTTT. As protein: CASSYSQINTEAFF.

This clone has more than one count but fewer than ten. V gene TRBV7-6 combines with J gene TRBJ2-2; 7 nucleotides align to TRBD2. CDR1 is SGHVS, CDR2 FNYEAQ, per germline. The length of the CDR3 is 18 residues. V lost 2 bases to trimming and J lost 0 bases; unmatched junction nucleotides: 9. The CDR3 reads CASSLSGGAGANTGELFF. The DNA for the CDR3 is TGTGCCAGCAGCTTAAGCGGAGGGGCGGGGGCGAACACCGGGGAGCTGTTTTTT.

The CDR3 DNA is TGTGCCAGCAGTCGCCGGGACACTTCCTACGAGCAGTACTTC. Encoded protein: CASSRRDTSYEQYF. The chain carries TRBV6-2 or TRBV6-3 and TRBJ2-7, with D possibly being TRBD1 (6 bases). Germline CDR1 reads MNHEY; CDR2 reads SVGEGT. CDR3 length: 14 amino acids. The V gene lost 5 bases and the J gene lost 1 base, with 12 bases spanning the gap.

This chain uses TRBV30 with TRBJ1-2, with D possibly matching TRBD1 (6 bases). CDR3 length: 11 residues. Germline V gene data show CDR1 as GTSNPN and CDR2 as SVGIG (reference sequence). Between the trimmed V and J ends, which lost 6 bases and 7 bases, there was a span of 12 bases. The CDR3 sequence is CACPTGFGYTF. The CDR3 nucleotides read TGTGCCTGCCCGACAGGATTTGGCTACACCTTC.

The CDR3 DNA is TGTGCCAGCAGTGGTCGAGTTTCTAGCACAGATACGCAGTATTTT. Protein sequence: CASSGRVSSTDTQYF. The rearrangement links TRBV2 to TRBJ2-3, with D unresolved. V shed 4 bases and J shed 0 bases, with 11 bases lying between them. The germline gives CDR1 SNHLY, CDR2 FYNNEI. The CDR3 consists of 15 residues.

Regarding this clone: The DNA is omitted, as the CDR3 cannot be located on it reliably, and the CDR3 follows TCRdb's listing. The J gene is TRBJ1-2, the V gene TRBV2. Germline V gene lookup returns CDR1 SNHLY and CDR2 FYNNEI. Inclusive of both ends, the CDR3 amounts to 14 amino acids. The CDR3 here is CASILDPDGYGYTF.

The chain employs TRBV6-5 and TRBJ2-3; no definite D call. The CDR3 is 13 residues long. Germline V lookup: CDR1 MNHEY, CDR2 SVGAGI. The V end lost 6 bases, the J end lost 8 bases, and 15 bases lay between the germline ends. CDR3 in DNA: TGTGCCAGCAGCCCCCGCTACGTTCCTACGCAGTATTTT. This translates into CASSPRYVPTQYF.

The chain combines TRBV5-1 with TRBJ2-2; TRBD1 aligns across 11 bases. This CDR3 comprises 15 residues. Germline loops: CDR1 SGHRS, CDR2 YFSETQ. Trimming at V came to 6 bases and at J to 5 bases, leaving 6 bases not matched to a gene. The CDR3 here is CASNPGTGGTGELFF. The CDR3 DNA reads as TGCGCCAGCAACCCTGGGACAGGGGGTACCGGGGAGCTGTTTTTT.

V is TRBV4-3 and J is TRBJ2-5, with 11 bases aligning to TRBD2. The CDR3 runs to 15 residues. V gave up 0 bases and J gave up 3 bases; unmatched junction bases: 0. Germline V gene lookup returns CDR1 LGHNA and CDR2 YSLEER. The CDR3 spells CASSQEGLAEETQYF. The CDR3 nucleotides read TGCGCCAGCAGCCAAGAGGGACTAGCGGAAGAGACCCAGTACTTC.

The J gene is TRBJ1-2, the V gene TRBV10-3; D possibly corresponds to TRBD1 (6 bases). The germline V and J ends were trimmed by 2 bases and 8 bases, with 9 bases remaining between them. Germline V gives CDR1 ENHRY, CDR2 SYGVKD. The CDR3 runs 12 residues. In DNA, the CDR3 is TGTGCCATCAGTGAGGTAGGGGGAGGCTACACCTTC. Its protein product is CAISEVGGGYTF.